The T cell receptor beta chain described here comes from a study of blood T cell repertoires in COVID-19. The table came from immunoSEQ multiplex PCR; TCRdb's copy has only in-frame clones and leaves some out. The sample lists 45,000 to 65,000 clones, over 75% occurring once. The CDR3 runs 16 residues. Between the trimmed V and J ends, which lost 0 bases and 2 bases, there was a span of 9 bases. Germline CDR1 SGHRS, CDR2 YFSETQ. Sequenced sample: peripheral blood. The TCR originated in a woman aged 80 or over with COVID-19, enrolled during active disease. V is TRBV5-1 and J is TRBJ1-6; possibly TRBD1 for D (5 bases). The CDR3 bases are TGCGCCAGCAGCTTGGAGGGGAGGCCCTATAATTCACCCCTCCACTTT. Translated: CASSLEGRPYNSPLHF.